Only one count was recorded for the clone carrying this T cell receptor beta chain. What it binds is unknown. The CDR3 does not close with the conserved phenylalanine or tryptophan, likely indicating a read error. The data derive from a study of tumor-infiltrating lymphocytes in primary liver carcinoma. Regarding the study as a whole: Tumors had a top-250-clone fraction that was significantly higher than blood (p = 0.039). Bulk samples went unsorted, so CD4+ and CD8+ repertoires were not compared.

Unsorted whole blood yielded blood RNA, and germline DNA was extracted as well. There were only treatment-naive patients, all with chronic HBV infection. Investigators obtained around 4 milliliters of peripheral blood ahead of surgery. The CDR3 totals 12 residues. Germline-derived CDR1 and CDR2 are SGHTA and FQGTGA. V lost 3 bases and J 8 bases, leaving 11 bases between the germline ends. With a constant-region primer, TCR beta cDNA was made from 450 to 500 ng of total RNA. Library construction for TCR beta comprised three nested multiplex PCR rounds performed with slightly modified ARM-PCR. Rounds one and two of PCR, each of 9 to 11 cycles, were primed with TRBV1-TRBV30 forward primers and a C-beta reverse primer. TCRdb independently ran MiXCR on the multiplex PCR reads; one entry per CDR3 protein. The sample has approximately 300,000 distinct CDR3 sequences; more than 55% are singletons.

The TCR originated in a man aged 35-49 years with primary liver carcinoma and hepatitis B virus infection. This chain uses TRBV7-3 with TRBJ2-7; D might be TRBD1 (5 bases). Sequencing used peripheral blood. CDR3 protein: CASSFRVHKQYL. DNA for the CDR3: TGTGCCAGCAGCTTCAGGGTCCACAAGCAGTACCTC.